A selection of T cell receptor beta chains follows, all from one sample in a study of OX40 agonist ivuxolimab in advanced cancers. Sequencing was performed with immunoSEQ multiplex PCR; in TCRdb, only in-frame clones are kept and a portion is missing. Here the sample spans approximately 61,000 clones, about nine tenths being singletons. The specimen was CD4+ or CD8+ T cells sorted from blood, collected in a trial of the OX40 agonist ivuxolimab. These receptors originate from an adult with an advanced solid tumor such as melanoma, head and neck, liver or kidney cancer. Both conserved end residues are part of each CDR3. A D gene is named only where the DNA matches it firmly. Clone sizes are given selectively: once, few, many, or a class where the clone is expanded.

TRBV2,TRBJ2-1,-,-,TGTGCCAGCAGTGAAGCGCAGGGGCTCTCCTTGCACAATGAGCAGTTCTTC,CASSEAQGLSLHNEQFF
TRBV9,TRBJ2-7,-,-,TGTGCCAGCAGCGCCGACGGAGCGCCCGCCTACGAGCAGTACTTC,CASSADGAPAYEQYF
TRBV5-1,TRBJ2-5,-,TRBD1,TGCGCCAGCAGCTTGGGAGGACAGGGTTTCGAGACCCAGTACTTC,CASSLGGQGFETQYF
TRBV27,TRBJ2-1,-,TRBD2,TGTGCCACTCTAGCGGGGTGGCCGGGAGAGCAGTTCTTC,CATLAGWPGEQFF
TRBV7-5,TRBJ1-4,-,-,TGTGCCGGAGGGGGCGTTAATGAAAAACTGTTTTTT,CAGGGVNEKLFF
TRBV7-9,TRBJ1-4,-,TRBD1,TGTGCCAGCAGCACAGGGACAGGGGCAGATGAAAAACTGTTTTTT,CASSTGTGADEKLFF
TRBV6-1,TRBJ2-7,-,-,TGCGCCCACCGCTCGGGCAGCTCCTACGAGCAGTACTTC,CAHRSGSSYEQYF
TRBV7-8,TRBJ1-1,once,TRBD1,TGTGCCAGCAGCTTGGACAGGGTGAACACTGAAGCTTTCTTT,CASSLDRVNTEAFF
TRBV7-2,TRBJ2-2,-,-,TGTGCCAGCAGCAAGGGACAGAACACCGGGGAGCTGTTTTTT,CASSKGQNTGELFF
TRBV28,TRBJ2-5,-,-,TGTGCCAGCAGCAGGAGACGAGCGTCCCAAGAGACCCAGTACTTC,CASSRRRASQETQYF
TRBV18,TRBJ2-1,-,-,TGTGCCAGCTCTCTGGACAGTCCCGCCAATGAGCAGTTCTTC,CASSLDSPANEQFF
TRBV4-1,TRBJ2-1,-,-,TGCGCCAGCAGCCAAGACAGGGTTAGCTCCTACAATGAGCAGTTCTTC,CASSQDRVSSYNEQFF
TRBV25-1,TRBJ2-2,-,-,TGTGCCAGCTCACTGACTCATTTAACCGGGGAGCTGTTTTTT,CASSLTHLTGELFF
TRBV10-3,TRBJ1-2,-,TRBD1,TGTGCCATCAGTGAGTCCACAACAGGGGTGGATGGCTACACCTTC,CAISESTTGVDGYTF
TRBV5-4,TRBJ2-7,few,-,TGCGCCAGCAGCTCGAGTATGGGGCAGGGCTACGAGCAGTACTTC,CASSSSMGQGYEQYF
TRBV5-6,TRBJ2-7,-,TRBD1,TGTGCCAGCAGCCCGGGACAGGGGGGCTACGAGCAGTACTTC,CASSPGQGGYEQYF
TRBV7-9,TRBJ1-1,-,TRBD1,TGTGCCAGCAGCTCGACAGGGGGGATGAACACTGAAGCTTTCTTT,CASSSTGGMNTEAFF
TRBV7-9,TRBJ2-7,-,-,TGTGCCAGCAGCAGGGCTTTCGAGCAGTACTTC,CASSRAFEQYF
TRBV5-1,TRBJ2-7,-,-,TGTGCCAGCAGCGGCGATTCCTACGAGCAGTACTTC,CASSGDSYEQYF
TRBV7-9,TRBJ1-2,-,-,TGTGCCAGCAGCTTGGACGTTAAGGTTCCCTATGGCTACACCTTC,CASSLDVKVPYGYTF
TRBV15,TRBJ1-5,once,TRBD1,TGTGCCACCAGCAGAGTGGAGGGGGCCGATCAGCCCCAGCATTTT,CATSRVEGADQPQHF
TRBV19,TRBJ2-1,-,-,TGTGCCAGTAGTCATGACAATGAGCAGTTCTTC,CASSHDNEQFF
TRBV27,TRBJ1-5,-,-,TGTGCCAGCAGAGGGGGTTCCGGAATCAATCAGCCCCAGCATTTT,CASRGGSGINQPQHF
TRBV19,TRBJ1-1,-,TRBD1,TGTGCCAGTAGTCCCCGGACAGGGGGCTACACTGAAGCTTTCTTT,CASSPRTGGYTEAFF
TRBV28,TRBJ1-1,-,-,TGTGCCGCCGGAGGTTGGGCTTTCTTT,CAAGGWAFF
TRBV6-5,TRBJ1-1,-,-,TGTGCCAGCAGTTACGTACAGGACTTCACTGAAGCTTTCTTT,CASSYVQDFTEAFF
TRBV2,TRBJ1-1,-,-,TGTGCCAGACAGAGTAACACTGAAGCTTTCTTT,CARQSNTEAFF
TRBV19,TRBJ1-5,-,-,TGTGCCAGTGGGTTGGGCAATCAGCCCCAGCATTTT,CASGLGNQPQHF
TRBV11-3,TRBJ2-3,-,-,TGTGCCAGCAGCTTAGTTGGGCGGGGTAAGGGGCACACAGATACGCAGTATTTT,CASSLVGRGKGHTDTQYF
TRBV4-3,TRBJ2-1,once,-,TGCGCCAGCAGCCAAGAACGGTGGAGCGGGTACAATGAGCAGTTCTTC,CASSQERWSGYNEQFF
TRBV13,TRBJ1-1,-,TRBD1,TGTGCCAGCAGCTTAGAACAGGGGGGTGTTGGCACTGAAGCTTTCTTT,CASSLEQGGVGTEAFF
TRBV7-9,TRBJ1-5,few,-,TGTGCCAGCAGCTTAGTGGGGGGCAATCAGCCCCAGCATTTT,CASSLVGGNQPQHF
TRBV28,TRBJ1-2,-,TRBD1,TGTGCCAGCAGACCGACAACCTGGACAGGGGGTAACTATGGCTACACCTTC,CASRPTTWTGGNYGYTF
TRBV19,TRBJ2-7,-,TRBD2,TGTGCCAGTATGAACTGGCGGGAGGGGTACGAGCAGTACTTC,CASMNWREGYEQYF
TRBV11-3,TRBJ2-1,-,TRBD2,TGTGCCAGCAGCTTAGGGACTAGCGGGAAGAATGAGCAGTTCTTC,CASSLGTSGKNEQFF
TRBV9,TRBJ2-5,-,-,TGTGCCAGCAGCGTAGGTGGGGGAGGCTTCCAAGAGACCCAGTACTTC,CASSVGGGGFQETQYF
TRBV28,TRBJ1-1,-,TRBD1,TGTGCCAGCCGTGATTTGTGGGACAGCGAACCGCTCACTGAAGCTTTCTTT,CASRDLWDSEPLTEAFF
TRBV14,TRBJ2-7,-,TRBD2,TGTGCCAGCAGCCAAGATCACGCGGGAGTGCCGGCTAGGGAGCAGTACTTC,CASSQDHAGVPAREQYF
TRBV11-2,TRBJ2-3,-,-,TGTGCCAGCAGCTTAGTGGGGGGATCAGATACGCAGTATTTT,CASSLVGGSDTQYF
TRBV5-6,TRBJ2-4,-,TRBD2,TGTGCCAGCAGCTCGGAACTAGCGGGGTGGGACATTCAGTACTTC,CASSSELAGWDIQYF
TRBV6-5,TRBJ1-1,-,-,TGTGCCAGCAGTTACTCGGGTAGTGAAGCTTTCTTT,CASSYSGSEAFF
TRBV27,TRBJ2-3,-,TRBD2,TGTGCCAGCAGCCCGACAGCTAGCGGGAGCACAGATACGCAGTATTTT,CASSPTASGSTDTQYF
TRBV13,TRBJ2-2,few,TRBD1,TGTGCCAGCAGCGCGACAGGGGGCGCAAATCCCGGGGAGCTGTTTTTT,CASSATGGANPGELFF